The 21 T cell receptor beta chains listed next were all sequenced from one sample in a study of tumor and adjacent non-tumor tissue in lung cancer. A modified ARM-PCR protocol with three rounds of nested PCR amplified TCRbeta. Each CDR3 protein gets one entry after TCRdb re-called the multiplex PCR reads with MiXCR. The sample carries roughly 70,000 distinct CDR3 sequences, roughly 73% recorded once. RNA was extracted from bulk tissue without any cell sorting. Source material: lung tumor tissue. These TCRs come from a man between 60 and 75 years old with non-small cell lung cancer.

Of note for this clonotype: Here the CDR3 omits its conserved ending phenylalanine or tryptophan, so a read error is the likely source. The DNA is left out, because the CDR3 cannot be placed on it with certainty; the CDR3 is given as TCRdb lists it. The rearrangement uses TRBV28 and TRBJ2-3; TRBD2 is the table's D call, not checked against the DNA. Germline CDR1 reads MDHEN; CDR2 reads SYDVKM. Ends included, the CDR3 has 14 residues. The CDR3 loop is CASSFLAGTDTQCL.

As concerns this clonotype: It is likely a read error, because the conserved phenylalanine at the end of the CDR3 is missing. The V call is TRBV6-6, the J call TRBJ1-5, with TRBD1 identical over 9 bases. The length of the CDR3 is 16 residues. In germline, CDR1 is MNHNY, CDR2 SVGAGI (reference sequence). The CDR3 region is CASRNGQGSLAQPQHC. In DNA, the CDR3 is TGTGCCAGCAGGAACGGACAGGGGTCCCTCGCTCAGCCACAGCATTGT.

Comment on this clonotype: One end of the junction does not line up with germline, which may come from a read error. V and J are TRBV5-1 and TRBJ2-3; D may be TRBD1 (6 bases). The germline V gene encodes CDR1 SGHRS and CDR2 YFSETQ. This CDR3 is built from 17 residues. This chain's CDR3 is CASRPDRLVGITDTQYF. The CDR3 DNA reads as TGCGCAAGCAGACCAGACAGGCTAGTGGGGATCACGGATACGCAGTATTTT.

Concerning this clonotype itself: At one end, the junction sequence differs from germline, possibly due to a read error. The gene calls are TRBV20-1 and TRBJ1-5; TRBD1 agrees at 10 bases. CDR3 length equals 15 residues. The germline CDR1 and CDR2 sequences are DFQATT and SNEGSKA (reference sequence). CDR3 sequence (DNA): TGCAGTGCTATCCTGACAGGGGGCCTCTTTCAGCTCCAGCATTTT. Translating gives CSAILTGGLFQLQHF.

In the case of this clonotype: No conserved phenylalanine or tryptophan ends this CDR3, so it is likely a read error. No DNA is shown, since the ends of the CDR3 on it are uncertain; the CDR3 is the one TCRdb lists. V and J are TRBV20-1 and TRBJ1-1. With termini counted, the CDR3 has 15 amino acids. CDR1 is DFQATT and CDR2 is SNEGSKA in the germline V gene (reference sequence). The CDR3 loop is CSARGRPLGNTEALC.

Concerning this clonotype itself: This sequence may be a read error, since a much larger clone differs from it by one base. The chain employs TRBV28 and TRBJ2-5; D is unclear. Between the trimmed V and J ends, which lost 5 bases and 7 bases, there was a span of 14 bases. CDR3 length equals 13 residues. In germline, CDR1 is MDHEN, CDR2 SYDVKM. CDR3 nucleotide sequence: TGTGCCAGCAGTCGGCCATCTATTGCGACCCAGTACTTC. Encoded protein: CASSRPSIATQYF.

A remark on this clonotype: The conserved closing phenylalanine or tryptophan is absent in this CDR3, likely reflecting a read error. This rearrangement joins TRBV6-1 to TRBJ2-7; 7 bases match TRBD2. The CDR3 has 15 amino acids. J was trimmed by 7 bases and V by 7 bases; bases with no gene match: 16. Per the germline V gene, CDR1 is MNHNS and CDR2 is SASEGT. CDR3 DNA sequence: TGTGCCAGCACCCTCGGACTAGTGGGAGGATGGGAGCAGTACATC. It codes for CASTLGLVGGWEQYI.

Remarks on this clonotype: At one boundary the junction diverges from the germline segment, which might be a read error. This rearrangement joins TRBV20-1 to TRBJ1-2, with 7 nucleotides matching TRBD1. CDR3 length: 10 residues. Germline values: CDR1 DFQATT, CDR2 SNEGSKA (reference sequence). Here the CDR3 reads CSAGAGTAYF. CDR3 sequence (DNA): TGCAGTGCTGGCGCCGGGACAGCATACTTC.

In the case of this clonotype: Likely a read error: the CDR3 ends without its conserved phenylalanine or tryptophan. The chain uses TRBV20-1 and TRBJ2-7, with 7 bases aligning to TRBD1. The CDR3 has 12 residues. CDR1 is DFQATT, CDR2 SNEGSKA, per germline (reference sequence). The CDR3, as DNA: TGCTGTGCGAGGGACAGAGCCGACGAGCAGTACTAC. It is translated as CCARDRADEQYY.

This clonotype was found once. Germline is not matched at one junction end, which may reflect a read error. The CDR3 DNA follows: TGTGCCATCAGTGAGTGGACTAGCAGTACAGATACGCCGTATTTT. Amino acids: CAISEWTSSTDTPYF. The J gene is TRBJ2-3, the V gene TRBV10-3, with 8 nucleotides matching TRBD2. CDR3 size: 15 residues. Germline V gene data show CDR1 as ENHRY and CDR2 as SYGVKD.

This clonotype was seen repeatedly, ten times or more. The rearrangement uses TRBV5-6 and TRBJ2-1; tentative D call: TRBD1 (5 bases). The CDR3 is 13 amino acids. Trimming left V 2 bases short and J 9 bases short, with 12 bases between. Germline V gene lookup returns CDR1 SGHDT and CDR2 YYEEEE. DNA of the CDR3: TGTGCCAGCAGCTTTCAGGGTTTTGGTGAGCAGTTCTTC. It translates to CASSFQGFGEQFF.

Remarks on this clonotype: A read error may produce the germline difference seen at one junction end. J is TRBJ2-7 and V is TRBV29-1; a possible D gene is TRBD1 (7 bases). This CDR3 spans 13 amino acids. The germline CDR1 and CDR2 sequences are SQVTM and ANQGSEA. CDR3 coding DNA: TGCAGCGTTATGCGGGACAGATCCTACAAGCAGTACTTC. Translation: CSVMRDRSYKQYF.

The chain combines TRBV10-3 with TRBJ2-3, with D perhaps TRBD2 (6 bases). V was pared by 8 bases and J by 5 bases, with 17 bases between. CDR3 length: 14 amino acids. Germline values: CDR1 ENHRY, CDR2 SYGVKD. The chain's CDR3 is CAIGLPGVQDTQYF. The CDR3 DNA is TGTGCCATCGGGCTACCGGGAGTTCAAGATACGCAGTATTTT.

Worth noting for this clonotype: As the CDR3 is not closed by the conserved phenylalanine or tryptophan, this likely results from a read error. V usage is TRBV20-1 and J usage is TRBJ2-7, with TRBD1 identical over 7 bases. CDR1 is DFQATT, CDR2 SNEGSKA, per germline (reference sequence). This CDR3 is built from 12 residues. The chain's CDR3 is CGARDRPDEQYI. CDR3 DNA: TGCGGTGCGAGGGACAGACCTGACGAGCAGTACATC.

This clonotype has more than one count but fewer than ten. One end of the junction is discordant with germline, which a read error may explain. The chain recombines TRBV6-1 with TRBJ1-1; a possible D gene is TRBD1 (5 bases). This CDR3 region has 11 residues. The V gene's germline CDR1 is MNHNS and CDR2 SASEGT. As DNA, the CDR3 is TGTGCAGGACATAGGAAAACTGAAGCTTTATTT. As protein: CAGHRKTEALF.

On this clonotype itself: Mismatch with germline at one junction end may stem from a read error. CDR3 in DNA: TGCAGTGGGGGGAGGACGACCTTGAACACTGAAGCATTCTTT. Translating it yields CSGGRTTLNTEAFF. The chain joins TRBV20-1 to TRBJ1-1; tentatively, D is TRBD1 (5 bases). The germline V gene encodes CDR1 DFQATT and CDR2 SNEGSKA (reference sequence). The CDR3 totals 14 residues.

Details on this clonotype: A read error is possible here, since a much larger clone lies one base away. The rearrangement uses TRBV7-9 and TRBJ2-3, with TRBD2 matching over 14 bases. The CDR3 is 17 residues long. Per germline, CDR1 SEHNR and CDR2 FQNEAQ (reference sequence). The CDR3 loop is CTSSLWWTSGRTDTQYF. In DNA, the CDR3 is TGTACCAGCAGCTTATGGTGGACTAGCGGGAGGACAGATACGCAGTATTTT.

This rearrangement joins TRBV6-5 to TRBJ2-4; 7 bases match TRBD2. CDR3 size: 12 residues. Looked up from germline, CDR1 is MNHEY and CDR2 is SVGAGI. This chain's CDR3 is CDSREGPGIQYF. CDR3 DNA: TGTGACAGTAGGGAGGGCCCAGGGATTCAGTACTTC.

On this clonotype: Compared with germline, one end of the junction differs, possibly owing to a read error. V gene TRBV6-5 combines with J gene TRBJ2-7, with TRBD2 matching over 8 bases. The CDR3 covers 15 residues. Germline-derived CDR1 and CDR2 are MNHEY and SVGAGI. CDR3 coding DNA: TGTGCCGGCAGTTACTCGAAGCGGGAGACGGTCGAGCAATACTTC. Protein product: CAGSYSKRETVEQYF.

The genes are TRBV6-5 and TRBJ1-5; unclear D gene. Between the trimmed V and J ends, which lost 9 bases and 6 bases, there was a span of 18 bases. Germline V gene data show CDR1 as MNHEY and CDR2 as SVGAGI. The CDR3 consists of 14 residues. CDR3 sequence (DNA): TGTGCCAGTAGGCGACTTCAGAGAAGTCAGCCCCAGCATTTT. This codes for CASRRLQRSQPQHF.

As regards this clonotype: An end of the junction differs from the germline gene, which may be a read error. The J gene is TRBJ2-4, the V gene TRBV28; D remains ambiguous. Per the germline V gene, CDR1 is MDHEN and CDR2 is SYDVKM. The CDR3 has 15 amino acids. The CDR3 sequence: CATGGRAGAKIIHYF. The CDR3 coding sequence is TGTGCTACCGGCGGCCGGGCTGGAGCCAAAATCATTCATTACTTC.